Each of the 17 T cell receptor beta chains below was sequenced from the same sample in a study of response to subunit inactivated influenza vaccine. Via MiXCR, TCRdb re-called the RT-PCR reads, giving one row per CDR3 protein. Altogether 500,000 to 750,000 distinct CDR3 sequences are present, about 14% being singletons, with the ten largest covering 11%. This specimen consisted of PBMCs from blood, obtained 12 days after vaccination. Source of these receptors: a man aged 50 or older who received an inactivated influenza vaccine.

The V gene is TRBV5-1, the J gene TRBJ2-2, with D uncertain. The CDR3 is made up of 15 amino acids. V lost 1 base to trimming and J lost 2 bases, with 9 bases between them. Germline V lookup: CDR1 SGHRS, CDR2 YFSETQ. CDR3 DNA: TGCGCCAGCAGCTTGTTGCAGATCAACACCGGGGAGCTGTTTTTT. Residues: CASSLLQINTGELFF.

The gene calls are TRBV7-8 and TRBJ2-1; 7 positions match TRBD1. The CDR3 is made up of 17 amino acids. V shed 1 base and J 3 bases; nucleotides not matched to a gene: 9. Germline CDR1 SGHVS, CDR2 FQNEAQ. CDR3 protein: CASSLGRQGPSYNEQFF. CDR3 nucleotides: TGTGCCAGCAGCTTAGGGAGACAGGGCCCAAGCTACAATGAGCAGTTCTTC.

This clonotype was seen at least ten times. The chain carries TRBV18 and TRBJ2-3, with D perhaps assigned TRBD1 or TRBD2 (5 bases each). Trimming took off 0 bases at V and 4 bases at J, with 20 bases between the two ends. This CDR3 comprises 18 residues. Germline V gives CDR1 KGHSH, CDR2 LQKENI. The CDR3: CASSPPLQGEGNADTQYF. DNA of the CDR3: TGTGCCAGCTCACCACCTCTGCAGGGCGAGGGTAACGCAGATACGCAGTATTTT.

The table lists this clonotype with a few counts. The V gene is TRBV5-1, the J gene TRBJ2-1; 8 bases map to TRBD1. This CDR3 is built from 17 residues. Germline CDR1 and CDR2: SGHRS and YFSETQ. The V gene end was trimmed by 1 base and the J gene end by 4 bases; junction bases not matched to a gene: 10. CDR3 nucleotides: TGCGCCAGCAGCTTGCCCCAAACAGGGGGTCAGTACAATGAGCAGTTCTTC. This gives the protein CASSLPQTGGQYNEQFF.

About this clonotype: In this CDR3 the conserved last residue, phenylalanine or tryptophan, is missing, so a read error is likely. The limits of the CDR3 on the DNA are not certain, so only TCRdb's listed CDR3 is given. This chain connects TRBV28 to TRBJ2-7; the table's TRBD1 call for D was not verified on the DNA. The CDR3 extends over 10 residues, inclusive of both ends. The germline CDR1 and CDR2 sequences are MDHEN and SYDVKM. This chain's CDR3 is CAIIRGRFKA.

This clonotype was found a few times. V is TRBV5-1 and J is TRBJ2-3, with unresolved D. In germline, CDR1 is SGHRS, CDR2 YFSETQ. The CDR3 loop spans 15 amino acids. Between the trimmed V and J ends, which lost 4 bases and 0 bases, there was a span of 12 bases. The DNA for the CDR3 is TGCGCCAGCAGCCCCGTCTACGCTAGCACAGATACGCAGTATTTT. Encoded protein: CASSPVYASTDTQYF.

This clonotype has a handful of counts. The CDR3 DNA sequence: TGTGCCAGCAGTTTACCGGCTAGCGGGCTGACGGCCTACGAGCAGTACTTC. This codes for CASSLPASGLTAYEQYF. This chain joins TRBV12-3 or TRBV12-4 and TRBJ2-7; 8 bases are a match to TRBD2. After removal of 2 bases from V and 2 bases from J, the junction contained 11 bases not matched to a gene. The CDR3 loop spans 17 amino acids.

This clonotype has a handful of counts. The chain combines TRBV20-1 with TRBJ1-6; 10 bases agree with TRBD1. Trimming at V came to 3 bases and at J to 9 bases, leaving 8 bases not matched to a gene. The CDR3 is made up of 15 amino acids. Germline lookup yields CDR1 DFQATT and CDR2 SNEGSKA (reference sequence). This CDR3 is CSASPPGTGVSPLHF. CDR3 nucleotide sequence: TGCAGTGCTAGTCCCCCCGGGACAGGGGTTTCACCCCTCCACTTT.

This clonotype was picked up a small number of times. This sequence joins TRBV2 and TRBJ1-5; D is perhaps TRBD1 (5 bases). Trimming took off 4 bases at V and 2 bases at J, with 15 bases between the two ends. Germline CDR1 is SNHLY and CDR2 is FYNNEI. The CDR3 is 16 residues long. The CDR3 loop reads CASSVWGGIRNQPQHF. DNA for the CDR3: TGTGCCAGCAGTGTGTGGGGGGGGATACGCAATCAGCCCCAGCATTTT.

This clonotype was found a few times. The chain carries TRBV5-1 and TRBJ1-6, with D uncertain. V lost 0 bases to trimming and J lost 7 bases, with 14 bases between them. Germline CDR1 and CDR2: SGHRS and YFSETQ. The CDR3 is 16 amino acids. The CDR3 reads CASSLVSVGSNSPLHF. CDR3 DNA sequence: TGCGCCAGCAGCTTGGTTTCGGTTGGCTCAAATTCACCCCTCCACTTT.

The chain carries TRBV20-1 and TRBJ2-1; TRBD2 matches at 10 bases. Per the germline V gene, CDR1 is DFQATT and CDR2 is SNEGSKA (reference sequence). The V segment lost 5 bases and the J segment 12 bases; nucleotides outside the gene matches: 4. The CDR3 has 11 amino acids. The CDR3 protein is CSAWTSGRQFF. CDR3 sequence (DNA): TGCAGTGCTTGGACTAGCGGACGGCAGTTCTTC.

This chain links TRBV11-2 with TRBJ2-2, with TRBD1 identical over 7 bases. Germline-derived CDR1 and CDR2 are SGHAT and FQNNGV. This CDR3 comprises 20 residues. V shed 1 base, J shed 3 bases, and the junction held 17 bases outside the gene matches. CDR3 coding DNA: TGTGCCAGCAGCTTAGGTTGGGCTACGACAGGGTTCGGGGACACCGGGGAGCTGTTTTTT. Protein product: CASSLGWATTGFGDTGELFF.

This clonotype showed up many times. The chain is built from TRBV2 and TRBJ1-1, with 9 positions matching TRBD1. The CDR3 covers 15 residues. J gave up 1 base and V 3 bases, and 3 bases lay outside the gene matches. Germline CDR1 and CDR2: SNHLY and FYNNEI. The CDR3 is CASSDDRGENTEAFF. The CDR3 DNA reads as TGTGCCAGCAGTGACGACAGGGGGGAGAACACTGAAGCTTTCTTT.

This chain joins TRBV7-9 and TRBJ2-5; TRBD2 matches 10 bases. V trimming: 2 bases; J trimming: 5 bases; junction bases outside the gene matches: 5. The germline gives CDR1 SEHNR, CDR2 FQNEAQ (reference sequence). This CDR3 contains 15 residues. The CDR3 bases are TGTGCCAGCAGCTTAAGTGAACTAGCGGGGGAGACCCAGTACTTC. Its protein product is CASSLSELAGETQYF.

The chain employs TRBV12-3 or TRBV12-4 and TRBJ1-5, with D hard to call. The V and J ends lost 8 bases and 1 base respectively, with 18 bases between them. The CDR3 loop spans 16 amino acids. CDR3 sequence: CASGGLGTASNQPQHF. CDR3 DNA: TGTGCCAGCGGTGGGTTGGGAACAGCGAGCAATCAGCCCCAGCATTTT.

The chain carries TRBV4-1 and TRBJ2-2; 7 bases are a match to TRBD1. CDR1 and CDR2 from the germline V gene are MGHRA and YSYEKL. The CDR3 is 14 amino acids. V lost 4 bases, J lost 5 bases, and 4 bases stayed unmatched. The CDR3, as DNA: TGCGCCAGCAGCCGGGACAGCTGGACCGGGGAGCTGTTTTTT. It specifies CASSRDSWTGELFF.

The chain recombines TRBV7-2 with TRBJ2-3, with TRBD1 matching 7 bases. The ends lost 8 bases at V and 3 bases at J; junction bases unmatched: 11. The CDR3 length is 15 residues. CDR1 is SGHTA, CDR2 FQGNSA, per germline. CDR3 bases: TGTGCCAGCGGATACCGAGGGGGCCGGACAGATACGCAGTATTTT. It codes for CASGYRGGRTDTQYF.